A selection of T cell receptor beta chains follows, all from one sample in a study of OX40 agonist ivuxolimab in advanced cancers. Sequencing used immunoSEQ multiplex PCR; TCRdb keeps in-frame clones, though not all of them. The profile covers roughly 13,000 clones, with roughly 82% appearing a single time and about 32% taken by the ten largest. The sequences come from CD4+ or CD8+ T cells sorted from blood, collected in a trial of the OX40 agonist ivuxolimab. The receptors were sampled from an adult with an advanced solid tumor such as melanoma, head and neck, liver or kidney cancer. The CDR3 runs from the conserved cysteine through the conserved F or W. A D gene is named only where the DNA matches it firmly. Clone size appears in some rows only: once, few, many, or a class for an expanded clone.

>TRBJ2-1|TRBV9|-|-
TGTGCCAGCAGCGTAGGCGGGCTTCCGGAGCAGTTCTTC
CASSVGGLPEQFF
>TRBJ2-1|TRBV10-3|TRBD2|-
TGTGCCATCAGGAGGGTGGGCGGGGGTTCCTACAATGAGCAGTTCTTC
CAIRRVGGGSYNEQFF
>TRBJ1-1|TRBV19|-|-
TGTGCCAGTAGTATCCCCAAAGCTGAAGCTTTCTTT
CASSIPKAEAFF
>TRBJ2-3|TRBV11-2|-|-
TGTGCCAGCAGCTTGGTCTTTTGGGCAGATACGCAGTATTTT
CASSLVFWADTQYF
>TRBJ2-7|TRBV4-2|-|-
TGTGCCAGCAGCCCGGCCATGGGGGTCCCTCCCTACGAGCAGTACTTC
CASSPAMGVPPYEQYF
>TRBJ2-1|TRBV7-3|-|once
TGTGCCAGCAGCTTCGTCCCTCTCGATGAGCAGTTCTTC
CASSFVPLDEQFF
>TRBJ2-1|TRBV9|TRBD2|few
TGTGCCAGCAGCGTAGGTAGCGGGACCTACAATGAGCAGTTCTTC
CASSVGSGTYNEQFF
>TRBJ2-7|TRBV30|TRBD2|-
TGTGCCTGGAGTGTAGCGGGAGGTGACGAGCAGTACTTC
CAWSVAGGDEQYF
>TRBJ2-1|TRBV4-2|TRBD2|few
TGTGCCAGCAGCCAAGAGGCGGGACTAGCGGACAACAATGAGCAGTTCTTC
CASSQEAGLADNNEQFF
>TRBJ2-1|TRBV7-6|-|-
TGTGCCAGCAGCTTAGACGGAAGCTCCTACAATGAGCAGTTCTTC
CASSLDGSSYNEQFF
>TRBJ1-4|TRBV5-1|TRBD1|-
TGCGCCAGCAACGAACAGGGGTTGGCAACTAATGAAAAACTGTTTTTT
CASNEQGLATNEKLFF
>TRBJ2-3|TRBV5-1|-|-
TGCGCCAGCACACCGGGAGAGAGTGCAGATACGCAGTATTTT
CASTPGESADTQYF
>TRBJ1-2|TRBV4-1|TRBD1|few
TGCGCCAGCACCCCAGGGGGATCCTATGGCTACACCTTC
CASTPGGSYGYTF
>TRBJ2-7|TRBV11-2|-|few
TGTGCCAGCAGCTTAGCGTGGGACGAGCAGTACTTC
CASSLAWDEQYF
>TRBJ2-2|TRBV9|-|-
TGTGCCAGCAGCCCCGGACTGGCCGTAGAGCTGTTTTTT
CASSPGLAVELFF
>TRBJ1-1|TRBV10-3|TRBD1|-
TGTGCCATCAGTGGACAGGGGGACACTGAAGCTTTCTTT
CAISGQGDTEAFF
>TRBJ2-1|TRBV27|-|once
TGTGCCAGCAGTTTAAACGGGGTCAATGAGCAGTTCTTC
CASSLNGVNEQFF
>TRBJ2-7|TRBV6-1|-|once
TGTGCCAGCCTTCGCTCCTACGAGCAGTACTTC
CASLRSYEQYF
>TRBJ2-6|TRBV7-8|-|medium-sized
TGTGCCAGCAGCTTAGCCCCTTCTGGGGCCAACGTCCTGACTTTC
CASSLAPSGANVLTF
>TRBJ2-1|TRBV21-1|-|-
TGTGCCAGCATCCCGCGGAGCTACAATGAGCAGTTCTTC
CASIPRSYNEQFF
>TRBJ1-1|TRBV5-1|TRBD1|-
TGCGCCAGCAGCGCTGGACAGGGGCCTGAAGCTTTCTTT
CASSAGQGPEAFF
>TRBJ2-6|TRBV7-9|-|few
TGTGCCAGCAGCTTTTCCGAGTCTGGGGCCAACGTCCTGACTTTC
CASSFSESGANVLTF
>TRBJ2-1|TRBV6-4|-|few
TGTGCCAGCAGTGACTCAGAGCGGGTGTCCTACAATGAGCAGTTCTTC
CASSDSERVSYNEQFF
>TRBJ2-7|TRBV4-1|-|-
TGCGCCAGCAGCCAAGTAGCAGGGGTCTACGAGCAGTACTTC
CASSQVAGVYEQYF
>TRBJ1-1|TRBV7-6|-|-
TGTGCCAGCAGCCCGTGGGCGGGGGGAAACACTGAAGCTTTCTTT
CASSPWAGGNTEAFF
>TRBJ2-5|TRBV5-1|-|-
TGCGCCAGCAGCTTGGCCGTAGCGGCACTCCAAGAGACCCAGTACTTC
CASSLAVAALQETQYF
>TRBJ2-1|TRBV29-1|-|few
TGCAGCGGGACGAAGTCGTTCAATGAGCAGTTCTTC
CSGTKSFNEQFF
>TRBJ2-7|TRBV5-1|TRBD1|once
TGCGCCAGCAGCTTGGCGGGACAGTCCTACGAGCAGTACTTC
CASSLAGQSYEQYF
>TRBJ1-5|TRBV18|TRBD1|-
TGTGCCAGCTCACCACCGGGGACAGGGGGCTTTAGCAATCAGCCCCAGCATTTT
CASSPPGTGGFSNQPQHF
>TRBJ2-1|TRBV6-4|TRBD2|-
TGTGCCAGCAGTGATCTAGCGGGACCCTACAATGAGCAGTTCTTC
CASSDLAGPYNEQFF
>TRBJ1-2|TRBV7-8|TRBD1|few
TGTGCCAGCAGCTTGGGGACAGTCGATGGCTACACCTTC
CASSLGTVDGYTF
>TRBJ2-7|TRBV5-1|-|medium-sized
TGCGCCAGCAGCTATGGGATTAGGGACTACGAGCAGTACTTC
CASSYGIRDYEQYF
>TRBJ2-7|TRBV7-6|-|-
TGTGCCAGCAGCCCTCCCGGGGCCACCTACGAGCAGTACTTC
CASSPPGATYEQYF
>TRBJ1-4|TRBV28|-|-
TGTGCCAGCAGTTTATCAGGGGTCGGCGAAAAACTGTTTTTT
CASSLSGVGEKLFF
>TRBJ2-1|TRBV19|TRBD2|-
TGTGCCAGTAGTACGGGACTAGCGGGAGTCAATGAGCAGTTCTTC
CASSTGLAGVNEQFF
>TRBJ2-5|TRBV27|-|-
TGTGCCAGCAGTTTATCTTCTAGCGCTGAGACCCAGTACTTC
CASSLSSSAETQYF